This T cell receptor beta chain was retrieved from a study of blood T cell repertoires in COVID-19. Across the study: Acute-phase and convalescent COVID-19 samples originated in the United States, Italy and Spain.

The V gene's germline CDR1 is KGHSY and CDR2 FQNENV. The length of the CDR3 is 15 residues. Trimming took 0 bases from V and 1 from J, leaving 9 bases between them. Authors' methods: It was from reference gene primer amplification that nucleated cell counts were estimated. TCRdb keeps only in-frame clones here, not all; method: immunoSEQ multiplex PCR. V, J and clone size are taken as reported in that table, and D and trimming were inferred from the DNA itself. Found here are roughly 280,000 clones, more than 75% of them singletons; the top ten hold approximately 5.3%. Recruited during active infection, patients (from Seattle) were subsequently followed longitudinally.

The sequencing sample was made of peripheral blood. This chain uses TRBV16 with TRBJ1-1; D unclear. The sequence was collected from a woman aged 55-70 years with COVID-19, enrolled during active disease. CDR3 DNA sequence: TGTGCCAGCAGCCAATCAGGAACAGCGAACACTGAAGCTTTCTTT. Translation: CASSQSGTANTEAFF.